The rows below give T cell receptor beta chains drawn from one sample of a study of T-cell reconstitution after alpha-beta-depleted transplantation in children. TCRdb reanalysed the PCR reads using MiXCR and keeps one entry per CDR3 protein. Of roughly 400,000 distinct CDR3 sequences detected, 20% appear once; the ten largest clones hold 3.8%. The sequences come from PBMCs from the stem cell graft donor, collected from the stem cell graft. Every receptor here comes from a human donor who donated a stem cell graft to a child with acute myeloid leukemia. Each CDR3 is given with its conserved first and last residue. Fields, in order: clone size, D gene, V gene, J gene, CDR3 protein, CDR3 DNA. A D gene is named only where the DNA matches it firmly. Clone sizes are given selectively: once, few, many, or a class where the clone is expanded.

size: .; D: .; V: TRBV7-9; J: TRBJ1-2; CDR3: CASSLQRGGEDGYTF; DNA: TGTGCCAGCAGCTTACAAAGAGGAGGGGAGGATGGCTACACCTTC
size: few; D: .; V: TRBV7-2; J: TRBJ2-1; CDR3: CASSLGPLNEQFF; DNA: TGTGCCAGCAGCTTAGGACCACTCAATGAGCAGTTCTTC
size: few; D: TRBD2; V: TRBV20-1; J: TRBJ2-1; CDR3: CSAAPGLAGVLSYNEQFF; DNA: TGCAGTGCCGCTCCGGGACTAGCGGGAGTTTTGTCCTACAATGAGCAGTTCTTC
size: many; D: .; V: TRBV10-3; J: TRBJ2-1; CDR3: CAISGPGGDYNEQFF; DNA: TGTGCCATCAGTGGGCCGGGGGGCGACTACAATGAGCAGTTCTTC
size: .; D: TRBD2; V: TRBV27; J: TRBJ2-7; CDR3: CASSSRTSGAFYEQYF; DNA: TGTGCCAGCAGTTCCAGGACTAGCGGGGCTTTCTACGAGCAGTACTTC
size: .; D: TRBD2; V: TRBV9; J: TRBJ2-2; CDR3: CASSVAAGGPTGELFF; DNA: TGTGCCAGCAGCGTAGCAGCGGGAGGGCCTACCGGGGAGCTGTTTTTT
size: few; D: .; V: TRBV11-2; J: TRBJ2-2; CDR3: CASSFLRGTGELFF; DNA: TGTGCCAGCAGCTTCTTAAGGGGCACCGGGGAGCTGTTTTTT
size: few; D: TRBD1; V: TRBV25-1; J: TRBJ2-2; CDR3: CASSDPWDRRGGELFF; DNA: TGTGCCAGCAGTGATCCTTGGGACAGGAGGGGCGGGGAGCTGTTTTTT
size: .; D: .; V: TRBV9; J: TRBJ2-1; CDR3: CASQGQLNEQFF; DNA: TGTGCCAGCCAGGGCCAGCTCAATGAGCAGTTCTTC
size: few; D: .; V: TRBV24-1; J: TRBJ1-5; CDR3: CATSDSTGKDANQPQHF; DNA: TGTGCCACCAGTGATTCGACAGGCAAGGATGCCAATCAGCCCCAGCATTTT
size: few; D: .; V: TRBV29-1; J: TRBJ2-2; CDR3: CSVTGYNTGELFF; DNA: TGCAGCGTTACGGGGTACAACACCGGGGAGCTGTTTTTT
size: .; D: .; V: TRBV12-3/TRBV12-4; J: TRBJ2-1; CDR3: CASSLEAGRYEQFF; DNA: TGTGCCAGCAGTTTAGAGGCAGGCAGGTATGAGCAGTTCTTC
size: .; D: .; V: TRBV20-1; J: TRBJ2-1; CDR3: CSARGKQGTYNEQFF; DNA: TGCAGTGCTAGGGGGAAACAGGGCACCTACAATGAGCAGTTCTTC
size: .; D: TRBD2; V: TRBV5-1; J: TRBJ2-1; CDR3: CASSLVPGAGNEQFF; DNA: TGCGCCAGCAGCTTGGTGCCGGGAGCGGGGAATGAGCAGTTCTTC
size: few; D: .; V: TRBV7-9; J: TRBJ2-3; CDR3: CASSPTRNLPTDTQYF; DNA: TGTGCCAGCAGCCCGACACGGAATTTACCCACAGATACGCAGTATTTT
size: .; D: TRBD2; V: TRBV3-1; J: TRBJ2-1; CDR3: CASSQGAGGPYNEQFF; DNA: TGTGCCAGCAGCCAAGGAGCGGGAGGGCCCTACAATGAGCAGTTCTTC
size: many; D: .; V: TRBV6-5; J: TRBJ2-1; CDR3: CASSYFRANEQFF; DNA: TGTGCCAGCAGTTACTTTAGGGCCAATGAGCAGTTCTTC
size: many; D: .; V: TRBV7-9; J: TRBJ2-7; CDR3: CASSPHRDSYEQYF; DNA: TGTGCCAGCAGCCCCCACAGGGACTCCTACGAGCAGTACTTC
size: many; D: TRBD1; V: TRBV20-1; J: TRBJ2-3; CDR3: CSAQPGQGTDTQYF; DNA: TGCAGTGCTCAACCCGGACAGGGCACAGATACGCAGTATTTT
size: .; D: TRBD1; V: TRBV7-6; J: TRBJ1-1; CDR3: CASSLYGTGGPPMNTEAFF; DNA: TGTGCCAGCAGCCTCTACGGGACAGGGGGCCCTCCCATGAACACTGAAGCTTTCTTT
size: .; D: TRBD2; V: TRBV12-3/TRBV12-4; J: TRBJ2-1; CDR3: CASREGLAGAGEQFF; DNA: TGTGCCAGCAGAGAGGGACTAGCGGGAGCCGGGGAGCAGTTCTTC
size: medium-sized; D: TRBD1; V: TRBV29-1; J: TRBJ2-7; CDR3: CSVIRDRGSYEQYF; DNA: TGCAGCGTGATCCGGGACAGGGGGTCTTACGAGCAGTACTTC
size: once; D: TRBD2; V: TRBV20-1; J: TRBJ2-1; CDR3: CSAPTSEPMPLSYNEQFF; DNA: TGCAGTGCTCCAACTAGCGAACCCATGCCCCTCTCCTACAATGAGCAGTTCTTC
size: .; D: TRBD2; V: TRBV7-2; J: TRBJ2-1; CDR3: CASTFRGSGSSYNEQFF; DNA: TGTGCCAGCACCTTCCGCGGGAGTGGGAGCTCCTACAATGAGCAGTTCTTC
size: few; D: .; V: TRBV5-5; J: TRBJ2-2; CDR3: CASSLVGGSSTGELFF; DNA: TGTGCCAGCAGCTTGGTAGGGGGGAGCAGCACCGGGGAGCTGTTTTTT
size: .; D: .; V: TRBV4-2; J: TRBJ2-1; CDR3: CASSQVKFGGQLNEQFF; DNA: TGTGCCAGCAGCCAAGTGAAATTTGGGGGACAATTAAATGAGCAGTTCTTC
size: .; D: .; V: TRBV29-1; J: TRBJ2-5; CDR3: CSVEASMGTQYF; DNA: TGCAGCGTTGAAGCTAGTATGGGGACCCAGTACTTC
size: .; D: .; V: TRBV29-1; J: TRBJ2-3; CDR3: CSVVGGFSDTQYF; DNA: TGCAGCGTTGTGGGCGGGTTCAGCGATACGCAGTATTTT
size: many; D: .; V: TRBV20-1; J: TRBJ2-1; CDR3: CSAPYYNEQFF; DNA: TGCAGTGCTCCTTATTACAATGAGCAGTTCTTC
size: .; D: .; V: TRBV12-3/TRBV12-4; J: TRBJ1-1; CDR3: CASGKENTEAFF; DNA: TGTGCCAGCGGAAAGGAGAACACTGAAGCTTTCTTT